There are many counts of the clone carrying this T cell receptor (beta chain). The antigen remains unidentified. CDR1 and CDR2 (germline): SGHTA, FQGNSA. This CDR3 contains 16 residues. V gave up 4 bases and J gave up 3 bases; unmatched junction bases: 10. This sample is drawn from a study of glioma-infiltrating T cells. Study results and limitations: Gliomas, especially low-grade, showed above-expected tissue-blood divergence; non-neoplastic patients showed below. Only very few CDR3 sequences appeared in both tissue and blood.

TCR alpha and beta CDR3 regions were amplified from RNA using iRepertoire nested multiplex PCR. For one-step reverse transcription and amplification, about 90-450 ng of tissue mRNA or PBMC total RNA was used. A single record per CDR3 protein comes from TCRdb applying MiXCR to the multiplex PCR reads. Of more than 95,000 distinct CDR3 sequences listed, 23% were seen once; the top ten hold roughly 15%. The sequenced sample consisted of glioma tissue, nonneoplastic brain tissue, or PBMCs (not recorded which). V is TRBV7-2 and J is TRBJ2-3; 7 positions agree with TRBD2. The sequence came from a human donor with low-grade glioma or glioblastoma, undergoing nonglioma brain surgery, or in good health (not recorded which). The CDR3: CASSSPLGEGTDTQYF. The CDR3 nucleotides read TGTGCCAGCAGCTCCCCCCTGGGGGAGGGTACAGATACGCAGTATTTT.